These 12 T cell receptor beta chains share one sample of origin, sequenced in a study of spatial heterogeneity in lung cancer. Described time point: sample taken at primary tumor resection. MiXCR, run by TCRdb on the 5' RACE reads, gives a single entry per CDR3 protein. The table has about 22,000 distinct CDR3 sequences, approximately 6.2% seen once. The material was PBMCs, obtained at surgery. The receptors here all came from a male donor with early-stage non-small cell lung cancer.

This clonotype has ten or more counts. The V gene is TRBV20-1, the J gene TRBJ1-1; a possible D gene is TRBD1 (5 bases). The V end lost 5 bases, the J end lost 4 bases, and 17 bases lay between the germline ends. CDR3 size: 14 residues. Germline-derived CDR1 and CDR2 are DFQATT and SNEGSKA (reference sequence). The CDR3 DNA sequence: TGCAGTGCTCCTCCCACCAGGGTTAGCACTGAAGCTTTCTTT. Its protein is CSAPPTRVSTEAFF.

This clonotype came up many times. The chain carries TRBV20-1 and TRBJ2-1; D not resolved. The CDR3 is made up of 11 amino acids. Trimming pared 5 bases from V and 12 bases from J, leaving 14 bases between. The germline CDR1 and CDR2 sequences are DFQATT and SNEGSKA (reference sequence). CDR3 in amino acids: CSAPQGLGQFF. The CDR3 DNA follows: TGCAGTGCTCCTCAAGGGCTGGGGCAGTTCTTC.

Comments on this clonotype: This may come from a read error, since a much larger clone is one base off. The missing conserved phenylalanine or tryptophan at the end of this CDR3 makes a read error likely. The rearrangement joins TRBV10-3 to TRBJ2-7; possibly TRBD1 for D (6 bases). Germline CDR1 reads ENHRY; CDR2 reads SYGVKD. Trimming pared 6 bases from V and 2 bases from J, leaving 14 bases between. This CDR3 is built from 14 residues. CDR3 nucleotides: TGTGCCATCAGCCCACAGGGTAGGACCTACGAGCAGTACTCC. This translates into CAISPQGRTYEQYS.

By frequency in the sample, this clonotype is medium-sized. V gene TRBV7-8 combines with J gene TRBJ2-3; 8 nucleotides match TRBD2. The trim removed 7 bases at V and 1 base at J, leaving 7 bases unmatched. Germline CDR1 and CDR2: SGHVS and FQNEAQ. There are 15 residues in the CDR3. CDR3 region: CASTRGGRGTDTQYF. In nucleotides, the CDR3 is TGTGCCAGCACCCGGGGGGGCCGGGGCACAGATACGCAGTATTTT.

V usage is TRBV7-9 and J usage is TRBJ2-7; TRBD1 agrees at 10 bases. The CDR3 sequence is 15 residues long. J lost 2 bases, V lost 4 bases, and 5 bases had no gene match. CDR1 and CDR2 from the germline V gene are SEHNR and FQNEAQ (reference sequence). Written as DNA, the CDR3 is TGTGCCAGCAGCTGGGGACAGGGGCTGGCCTACGAGCAGTACTTC. Translating gives CASSWGQGLAYEQYF.

This clonotype was counted many times. The chain joins TRBV7-2 to TRBJ2-1, with TRBD2 as a possible D gene (6 bases). The V end lost 1 base, the J end lost 4 bases, and 11 bases lay between the germline ends. From germline, CDR1 is SGHTA and CDR2 FQGNSA. The CDR3 length is 15 residues. The CDR3 loop is CASSLERGSYNEQFF. In DNA form, the CDR3 reads TGTGCCAGCAGCTTAGAACGGGGGTCGTACAATGAGCAGTTCTTC.

The CDR3 sequence is CASSLGPPGTDTQYF. The CDR3 DNA is TGTGCCAGCAGCTTAGGCCCACCTGGCACAGATACGCAGTATTTT. The chain carries TRBV7-2 and TRBJ2-3; no clear D. There are 15 residues in the CDR3. V dropped 1 base and J dropped 1 base, with 9 bases sitting between them. Germline V gives CDR1 SGHTA, CDR2 FQGNSA. The whole variable domain, filled in from reference TRBV7-2 and TRBJ2-3, reads GAGVSQSPSNKVTEKGKDVELRCDPISGHTALYWYRQSLGQGLEFLIYFQGNSAPDKSGLPSDRFSAERTGGSVSTLTIQRTQQEDSAVYLCASSLGPPGTDTQYFGPGTRLTVL.

In its sample, this clonotype was seen many times. V and J are TRBV18 and TRBJ2-5; D ambiguous. The CDR3 runs 15 residues. V lost 0 bases to trimming and J lost 0 bases, with 8 bases between them. Germline assignment: CDR1 KGHSH and CDR2 LQKENI. CDR3 nucleotides: TGTGCCAGCTCACCACCGGGCAGTTACCAAGAGACCCAGTACTTC. Translated, it gives CASSPPGSYQETQYF.

The chain employs TRBV4-2 and TRBJ2-4; tentative D call: TRBD2 (6 bases). Trimming removed 0 bases from V and 3 bases from J, with 21 bases in between. The CDR3 totals 19 residues. CDR1 and CDR2 from the germline V gene are LGHNA and YNFKEQ. As DNA, the CDR3 is TGTGCCAGCAGCCAAGATCCCAAGGAAACGGGAGTGGGCAAAAACATTCAGTACTTC. It yields the protein CASSQDPKETGVGKNIQYF.

This clonotype occurred many times. This chain uses TRBV19 with TRBJ1-2, with D maybe TRBD1 (5 bases). Deletions cut 6 bases from V and 10 bases from J, with 18 bases between. Germline lookup yields CDR1 LNHDA and CDR2 SQIVND (reference sequence). The CDR3 contains 13 residues. CDR3 bases: TGTGCCAGTAGACCACAGGTGGTGGGACTCTACACCTTC. It specifies CASRPQVVGLYTF.

This clonotype has ten or more counts. The chain carries TRBV4-3 and TRBJ2-1; 8 bases are shared with TRBD2. CDR1 LGHNA and CDR2 YSLEER come from the germline V gene. This CDR3 spans 16 amino acids. V lost 2 bases to trimming and J lost 7 bases; unmatched junction nucleotides: 10. CDR3 sequence reads: CASSQTLAGFDNEQFF. In nucleotides, the CDR3 is TGCGCCAGCAGCCAAACCCTAGCGGGCTTTGATAATGAGCAGTTCTTC.

This clonotype appeared many times. J is TRBJ2-1 and V is TRBV11-1, with 10 bases aligning to TRBD2. The germline V gene has CDR1 SGHAT and CDR2 FQDESV (reference sequence). This CDR3 comprises 16 residues. The junction had 6 bases not matched to a gene; V was cut back by 1 base and J by 6 bases. CDR3 sequence (DNA): TGTGCCAGCAGCTTAGGAGCAGCGGGGGGGCTCAATGAGCAGTTCTTC. It specifies CASSLGAAGGLNEQFF.